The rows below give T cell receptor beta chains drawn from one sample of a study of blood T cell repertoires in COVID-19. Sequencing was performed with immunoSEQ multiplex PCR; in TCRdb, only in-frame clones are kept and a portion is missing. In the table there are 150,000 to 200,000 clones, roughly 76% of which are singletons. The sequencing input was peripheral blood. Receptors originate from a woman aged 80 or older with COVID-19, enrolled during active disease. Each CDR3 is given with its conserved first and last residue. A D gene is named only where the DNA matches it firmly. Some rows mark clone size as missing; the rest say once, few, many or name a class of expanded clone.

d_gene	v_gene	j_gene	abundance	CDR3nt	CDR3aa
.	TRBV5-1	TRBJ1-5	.	TGCGCCAGCAGCGCTCAGGGAGGTCAGCCCCAGCATTTT	CASSAQGGQPQHF
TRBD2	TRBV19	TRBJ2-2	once	TGTGCCAGTAGTATCGAGGGAGGGCCGACCGGGGAGCTGTTTTTT	CASSIEGGPTGELFF
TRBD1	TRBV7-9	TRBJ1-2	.	TGTGCCAGCAGCTTATACACAGGGGATGGCTACACCTTC	CASSLYTGDGYTF
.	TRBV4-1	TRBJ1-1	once	TGCGCCAGCAGCCAAGGTCGAGGGGGGGACGACACTGAAGCTTTCTTT	CASSQGRGGDDTEAFF
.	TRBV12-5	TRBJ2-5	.	TGTGCTGGCGGATATAGCGGAGCCCCGGGGGAGACCCAGTACTTC	CAGGYSGAPGETQYF
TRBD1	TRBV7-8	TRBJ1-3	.	TGTGCCAGCAGCTTACAGGGGGAAGCTGGAAACACCATATATTTT	CASSLQGEAGNTIYF
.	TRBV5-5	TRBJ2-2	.	TGTGCCAGCAGCTTGGATCTAGCGAACACCGGGGAGCTGTTTTTT	CASSLDLANTGELFF
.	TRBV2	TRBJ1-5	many	TGTGCCAGCAGTGAGTCCCTACGCAATCAGCCCCAGCATTTT	CASSESLRNQPQHF
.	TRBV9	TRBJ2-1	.	TGTGCCAGCAGCGTCCGGGGGGCATACAATGAGCAGTTCTTC	CASSVRGAYNEQFF
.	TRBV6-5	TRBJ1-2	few	TGTGCCAGCAGCAAGAGTGACCAGGCCGGCGGCTACACCTTC	CASSKSDQAGGYTF
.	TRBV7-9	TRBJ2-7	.	TGTGCCAGCAGCCCCCGCAAGAGCTCCTACGAGCAGTACTTC	CASSPRKSSYEQYF
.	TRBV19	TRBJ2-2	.	TGTGCCAGTAGTACCATACTCACCGGGGAGCTGTTTTTT	CASSTILTGELFF
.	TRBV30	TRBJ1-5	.	TGTGCCACGGGAATGAATAGCAATCAGCCCCAGCATTTT	CATGMNSNQPQHF
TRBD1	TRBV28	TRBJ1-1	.	TGTGCCAGCGCGCCGGGACAGGGGAACACTGAAGCTTTCTTT	CASAPGQGNTEAFF
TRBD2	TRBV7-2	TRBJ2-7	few	TGTGCCAGCAGCTTAGGTAGCGGGAGTAAGTACGAGCAGTACTTC	CASSLGSGSKYEQYF
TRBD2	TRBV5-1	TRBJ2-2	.	TGCGCCAGCAGCTTGCGGTCTAGCGGGAGTGTACCCGGGGAGCTGTTTTTT	CASSLRSSGSVPGELFF
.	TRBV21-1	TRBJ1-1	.	TGTGCCAGCAGCAGCGGGACAGCTGAAGCTTTCTTT	CASSSGTAEAFF
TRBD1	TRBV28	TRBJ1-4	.	TGTGCCAGCAGCTTACCTGGTGGGACAGGGTTTAATGAAAAACTGTTTTTT	CASSLPGGTGFNEKLFF
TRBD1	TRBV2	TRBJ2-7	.	TGTGCCAGCATACAGGGGGCCGGCGAGCAGTACTTC	CASIQGAGEQYF
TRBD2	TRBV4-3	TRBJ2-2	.	TGCGCCAGCAGCCAAAGTGGGACTAGCGGGGCAACCGGGGAGCTGTTTTTT	CASSQSGTSGATGELFF
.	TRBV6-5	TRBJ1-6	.	TGTGCCAGCAGGGCGGGGACCGCTTTTAATTCACCCCTCCACTTT	CASRAGTAFNSPLHF
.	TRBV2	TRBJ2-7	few	TGTGCCAGCAGCCGTCTAGCAGTCCACGAGCAGTACTTC	CASSRLAVHEQYF
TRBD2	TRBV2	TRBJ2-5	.	TGTGCCAGCAGTGAGGGTCTAGCGGGGCAAGAGACCCAGTACTTC	CASSEGLAGQETQYF
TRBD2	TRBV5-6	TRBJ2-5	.	TGTGCCAGCAGCTTAGCCGCACTAGCGGGAGAGACCCAGTACTTC	CASSLAALAGETQYF
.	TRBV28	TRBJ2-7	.	TGTGCCAGCAGTTTATCAAGGAGACTCTTCTCCTACGAGCAGTACTTC	CASSLSRRLFSYEQYF
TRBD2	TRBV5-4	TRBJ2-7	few	TGTGCCAGCAGCTTGGATCCCTCTAGCGGGAGCTCGTACGAGCAGTACTTC	CASSLDPSSGSSYEQYF
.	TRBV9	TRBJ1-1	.	TGTGCCAGCAGCCTACAGGGGAACACTGAAGCTTTCTTT	CASSLQGNTEAFF
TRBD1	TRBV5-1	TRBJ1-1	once	TGCGCCAGCAGCGGCGGGACAGGGGTGAACACTGAAGCTTTCTTT	CASSGGTGVNTEAFF
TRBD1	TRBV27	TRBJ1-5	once	TGTGCCAGCAGTTTCACGGGACAGGGGAATCAGCCCCAGCATTTT	CASSFTGQGNQPQHF
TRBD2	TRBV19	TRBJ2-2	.	TGTGCCAGTAGTATAGTAGCGGGGGTATCAACCGGGGAGCTGTTTTTT	CASSIVAGVSTGELFF
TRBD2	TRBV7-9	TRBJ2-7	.	TGTGCCAGCAGCTTATTGGGACTAGCGATCTACGAGCAGTACTTC	CASSLLGLAIYEQYF
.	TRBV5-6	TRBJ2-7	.	TGTGCCAGCAGCTTGAAGGACAGCTACGAGCAGTACTTC	CASSLKDSYEQYF
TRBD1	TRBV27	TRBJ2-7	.	TGTGCCAGCAGTTTAAAAGGGGGCACGGTCTACGAGCAGTACTTC	CASSLKGGTVYEQYF
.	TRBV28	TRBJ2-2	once	TGTGCCAGCAGTAACCAAGGGACTGCTACCGGGGAGCTGTTTTTT	CASSNQGTATGELFF
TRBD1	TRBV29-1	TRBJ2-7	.	TGCAGCGTTGTCCCCCGAAGGGACAGGGACTCCTACGAGCAGTACTTC	CSVVPRRDRDSYEQYF
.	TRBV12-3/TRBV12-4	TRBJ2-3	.	TGTGCCAGCAGGACTCGGGATACGCAGTATTTT	CASRTRDTQYF
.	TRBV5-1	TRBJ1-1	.	TGCGCCAGCAGCCAGGGGACGTTGAACACTGAAGCTTTCTTT	CASSQGTLNTEAFF
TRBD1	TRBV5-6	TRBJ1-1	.	TGTGCCAGCAGCTTAACGCGACAGGGAAGCACTGAAGCTTTCTTT	CASSLTRQGSTEAFF
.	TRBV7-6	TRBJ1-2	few	TGTGCCAGCGGTCGGGGGAGTAGCCAGTCAGAGGGCGGCTACACCTTC	CASGRGSSQSEGGYTF